Listed below are T cell receptor beta chains from one sample, sequenced in a study of cytomegalovirus exposure and HLA in healthy donors. Sequencing used immunoSEQ multiplex PCR; TCRdb keeps in-frame clones, though not all of them. The table records 90,000 to 130,000 clones, roughly 80% of them present only once. The specimen was PBMCs. The receptors stem from a young man in good health and CMV-seropositive. The CDR3 runs from the conserved cysteine through the conserved F or W. D genes are given only for firm matches. Size tells how often a clone was seen (once, few, many) or the class of an expanded clone, and some rows leave it out.

>TRBD1|TRBJ1-2|TRBV5-5|NA
TGTGCCAGCAGCTTTCCAGGACAGGGGTTGGGCTACACCTTC
CASSFPGQGLGYTF
>NA|TRBJ1-1|TRBV5-1|NA
TGCGCCAGCAGCTTAACGGGACAGAACACTGAAGCTTTCTTT
CASSLTGQNTEAFF
>NA|TRBJ2-7|TRBV4-2|few
TGTGCCAGCAGCTTAGAGTACGGGACAAACCCCTACGAGCAGTACTTC
CASSLEYGTNPYEQYF
>NA|TRBJ2-1|TRBV23-1|NA
TGCGCCAGCAGGCAGGGGGGCAATGAGCAGTTCTTC
CASRQGGNEQFF
>NA|TRBJ2-5|TRBV7-9|NA
TGTGCCGGTCAATCGAGGGATCTGGTGGAGACCCAGTACTTC
CAGQSRDLVETQYF
>TRBD2|TRBJ2-7|TRBV28|NA
TGTGCCACGGGGGCGTTTGGGCCTAGCGGGGTCCTTAATTACGAGCAGTACTTC
CATGAFGPSGVLNYEQYF
>NA|TRBJ1-1|TRBV18|NA
TGTGCCAGCTCACCTACCGATCGGGACACTGAAGCTTTCTTT
CASSPTDRDTEAFF
>TRBD1|TRBJ2-1|TRBV27|few
TGTGCCAGCAGTTTCTCCGGACAGGGTCTACAAAATGAGCAGTTCTTC
CASSFSGQGLQNEQFF
>NA|TRBJ1-1|TRBV30|NA
TGTGCCTGGAGCCCCAGCGACCGCGAGAACACTGAAGCTTTCTTT
CAWSPSDRENTEAFF
>NA|TRBJ2-2|TRBV4-2|NA
TGTGCCAGCAGCCGAGCTGAGCCCACCGGGGAGCTGTTTTTT
CASSRAEPTGELFF
>TRBD2|TRBJ2-3|TRBV6-4|NA
TGTGCCAGCAGCTTTACTAGCGGGGGGCCCACAGATACGCAGTATTTT
CASSFTSGGPTDTQYF
>NA|TRBJ1-1|TRBV6-5|once
TGTGCCAGCAGTTACATTAAGGGGGGGAGGGATTTCTTT
CASSYIKGGRDFF
>TRBD1|TRBJ2-7|TRBV10-2|NA
TGCGCCAGCAGTGAGTCGAACAGGGGGTCCTACGAGCAGTACTTC
CASSESNRGSYEQYF
>NA|TRBJ2-5|TRBV11-2|NA
TGTGCCAGCAGCTTAGTTGGGGCAGGCCGAGGGACCCAGTACTTC
CASSLVGAGRGTQYF
>TRBD1|TRBJ2-1|TRBV30|few
TGTGCCTGGAGGCGACAGGGGGCAATCGGGTACAATGAGCAGTTCTTC
CAWRRQGAIGYNEQFF
>TRBD1|TRBJ1-1|TRBV10-3|NA
TGTGCCATCAGTGACTTAAGACAGGGAGGAACTGAAGCTTTCTTT
CAISDLRQGGTEAFF
>TRBD1|TRBJ2-1|TRBV30|NA
TGTGCCTGGAGCAGATTGGCGGGACAGGGATTCAGAAGGGGCAATGAGCAGTTCTTC
CAWSRLAGQGFRRGNEQFF
>NA|TRBJ1-1|TRBV28|NA
TGTGCCAGCCAAGAGGCAGGGGCAGTCAACACTGAAGCTTTCTTT
CASQEAGAVNTEAFF
>NA|TRBJ1-5|TRBV7-9|NA
TGTTCCAGCAGCTTAGGTGGCAGGGAAACGCAGCCCCAGCATTTT
CSSSLGGRETQPQHF
>NA|TRBJ2-1|TRBV29-1|NA
TGCAGCGACAGGGTGAATGAGCAGTTCTTC
CSDRVNEQFF
>TRBD2|TRBJ2-1|TRBV19|NA
TGTGCCAGTAGTATAGAGACTAGCGGGAGGGCCGCGTTCTTC
CASSIETSGRAAFF
>TRBD2|TRBJ2-1|TRBV19|NA
TGTGCCAGTAGTATAAGACTAGCGGACAGCTCCTACAATGAGCAGTTCTTC
CASSIRLADSSYNEQFF
>NA|TRBJ2-4|TRBV19|once
TGTGCCAGTCTCCGGGACAAAAACATTCAGTACTTC
CASLRDKNIQYF
>TRBD2|TRBJ2-1|TRBV2|NA
TGTGCCAGCAGACTAGCGGGGGAGAAGCAGTTCTTC
CASRLAGEKQFF
>TRBD2|TRBJ2-3|TRBV6-5|once
TGTGCCAGCAGTTGGCGGGAGGCAGGAGATACGCAGTATTTT
CASSWREAGDTQYF
>NA|TRBJ1-3|TRBV25-1|NA
TGTGCCAGCAGTCCCGGGGGGTCTGAAGGAAACACCATATATTTT
CASSPGGSEGNTIYF
>TRBD1|TRBJ2-7|TRBV29-1|NA
TGCAGCGTTGATCTGGGACAGGGGGCGGGTGAGCAGTACTTC
CSVDLGQGAGEQYF
>TRBD2|TRBJ2-5|TRBV6-5|few
TGTGCCAGCAGTCGGGGACTAGCATCAGAGACCCAGTACTTC
CASSRGLASETQYF
>TRBD1|TRBJ2-7|TRBV13|NA
TGTGCCAGCAGCTCCAAACAGGGGATGCTCGACTACGAGCAGTACTTC
CASSSKQGMLDYEQYF
>TRBD1|TRBJ1-2|TRBV18|NA
TGTGCCAGCTCACCACGAACAGGGGGCGATGGCTACACCTTC
CASSPRTGGDGYTF
>NA|TRBJ1-2|TRBV7-2|NA
TGTGCCAGCAGCTTAGTAGTTGGGGCAGGGAGGTATGGCTACACCTTC
CASSLVVGAGRYGYTF
>NA|TRBJ1-5|TRBV15|once
TGTGCCACCAGCAGAGATTCCGCGGGCCAGCCCCAGCATTTT
CATSRDSAGQPQHF
>TRBD1|TRBJ1-2|TRBV15|NA
TGTGCCACCAGCACTTTGGACAGGCTGGGAAATGGCTACACCTTC
CATSTLDRLGNGYTF
>NA|TRBJ1-6|TRBV7-9|NA
TGTGCCAGCAGCTTAGGGACTGTCAATAATTCACCCCTCCACTTT
CASSLGTVNNSPLHF
>TRBD2|TRBJ2-1|TRBV11-2|NA
TGTGCCAGCAGCCACCGACTAGCGGTGACCTACAATGAGCAGTTCTTC
CASSHRLAVTYNEQFF
>NA|TRBJ1-4|TRBV7-9|NA
TGTGCCAGCAGCTCGGCAGAACGCGAGGATGAAAAACTGTTTTTT
CASSSAEREDEKLFF
>TRBD1|TRBJ1-1|TRBV29-1|NA
TGCAGCGCCTCACAGGGGATGAACACTGAAGCTTTCTTT
CSASQGMNTEAFF
>NA|TRBJ2-1|TRBV27|NA
TGTGCCAGCAGTTCGAGGGTCCGACCAGACATTTACAATGAGCAGTTCTTC
CASSSRVRPDIYNEQFF
>NA|TRBJ2-2|TRBV5-1|once
TGCGCCAGCTCTATAGAAAACACCGGGGAGCTGTTTTTT
CASSIENTGELFF
>NA|TRBJ1-2|TRBV28|once
TGTGCCAGCAGTTTCGGGGGCTATGGCTACACCTTC
CASSFGGYGYTF
>TRBD1|TRBJ2-2|TRBV5-1|NA
TGCGCCAGTGCCCGACTGGGACAGGGGAACACCGGGGAGCTGTTTTTT
CASARLGQGNTGELFF
>NA|TRBJ2-7|TRBV9|NA
TGTGCCAGCAGCGTAGGTTCGAGGAGCTCCTACGAGCAGTACTTC
CASSVGSRSSYEQYF
>NA|TRBJ1-1|TRBV11-3|NA
TGTGCCAGCAGCTCGGTGACAGGGAACACTGAAGCTTTCTTT
CASSSVTGNTEAFF
>NA|TRBJ2-5|TRBV19|NA
TGTGCCAGTAAGGGGCCCCAAGAGACCCAGTACTTC
CASKGPQETQYF
>TRBD1|TRBJ1-2|TRBV6-5|NA
TGTGCCAGCAGTACGACAGGGGCCCTTAACTATGGCTACACCTTC
CASSTTGALNYGYTF
>NA|TRBJ1-1|TRBV9|NA
TGTGCCAGCAGCGTAGGGCCCAGGGTGAACACTGAAGCTTTCTTT
CASSVGPRVNTEAFF
>TRBD1|TRBJ2-7|TRBV5-4|NA
TGTGCCAGCAGCTTGGAGCAGGGGGCTAGCGAGCAGTACTTC
CASSLEQGASEQYF
>NA|TRBJ2-2|TRBV7-6|NA
TGTGCCAGCACCAAAAGGGGGTCTGGGGAGCTGTTTTTT
CASTKRGSGELFF